The 14 T cell receptor beta chains below come from one sample, sequenced in a study of tumor-infiltrating lymphocytes in primary liver carcinoma. Total RNA and DNA came together from approximately 20-30 mg of bulk tissue without cell sorting. Constant-region priming of about 0.5 ug total RNA yielded TCR beta cDNA. Construction of TCR beta libraries relied on three successive nested multiplex PCR rounds employing slightly modified ARM-PCR. Investigators reported that the first two PCR rounds, at 9 to 11 cycles each, used TRBV1-TRBV30 forward primers with a C-beta reverse primer. TCRdb re-called the multiplex PCR reads with MiXCR, one entry per CDR3 protein. Of some 95,000 distinct CDR3 sequences detected, around 70% appear once; the ten largest clones hold around 30%. The sequencing sample was made of tumor-adjacent normal liver tissue. Source of these receptors: a man aged 40-49 years with primary liver carcinoma and hepatitis B virus infection.

At least ten counts were recorded for this clonotype. The chain joins TRBV5-1 to TRBJ2-6; tentatively, D is TRBD1 (5 bases). V dropped 10 bases and J dropped 4 bases, with 15 bases sitting between them. The germline gives CDR1 SGHRS, CDR2 YFSETQ. The CDR3 is 14 residues long. CDR3 protein: CASLGAEGANVLTF. The CDR3 DNA is TGCGCCTCCCTTGGGGCGGAGGGGGCCAACGTCCTGACTTTC.

Concerning this clonotype itself: This may arise from a read error, as a much more abundant clone is one base away. The rearrangement uses TRBV5-1 and TRBJ1-2; 11 bases are shared with TRBD1. CDR1 SGHRS and CDR2 YFSETQ come from the germline V gene. The CDR3 is 15 residues long. The trim removed 4 bases at V and 6 bases at J, leaving 8 bases unmatched. The CDR3 bases are TGCGCCAGCAGCGTGGCCCCGGGACAGGGGGATGGCTACACCTTC. Translation: CASSVAPGQGDGYTF.

Comment on this clonotype: A read error may produce the germline difference seen at one junction end. The chain links TRBV11-2 to TRBJ2-1, with 7 bases fitting TRBD2. The CDR3 runs 16 residues. Germline V lookup: CDR1 SGHAT, CDR2 FQNNGV. CDR3 amino acids: CASSLDIRLAMGEQIF. CDR3 sequence (DNA): TGTGCCAGCAGTTTGGATATCAGACTAGCCATGGGTGAGCAGATCTTC.

The chain couples TRBV20-1 to TRBJ2-2; D is possibly TRBD2 (6 bases). CDR3 length: 14 amino acids. CDR1 is DFQATT and CDR2 is SNEGSKA in the germline V gene (reference sequence). Trimming removed 1 base from V and 3 bases from J, with 9 bases in between. CDR3 loop: CSARGTNDTGELFF. CDR3 nucleotides: TGCAGTGCTAGAGGGACTAACGACACCGGGGAGCTGTTTTTT.

Concerning this clonotype: No conserved phenylalanine or tryptophan ends this CDR3, so it is likely a read error. The V and J genes are TRBV11-1 and TRBJ2-5; tentative D call: TRBD2 (5 bases). The V end was cut by 5 bases, the J end by 5 bases, with 30 bases between. The CDR3 sequence is 19 residues long. CDR1 is SGHAT and CDR2 is FQDESV in the germline V gene (reference sequence). CDR3 sequence (DNA): TGTGCCAGCAGCCCGCCCCCGGAGGTCATGAAGGACTTCCATGAGACCCAGTACCTC. Encoded protein: CASSPPPEVMKDFHETQYL.

In regard to this clonotype: A much larger clone is a single base away; this may be a read error. The DNA of the CDR3 is TGTGCCAGCAGCTTGGGACTAGCGATTGGAACAGATACGCAGTATTTT. Its translation is CASSLGLAIGTDTQYF. The chain recombines TRBV5-6 with TRBJ2-3, with 8 nucleotides matching TRBD2. After removal of 0 bases from V and 3 bases from J, the junction contained 6 bases not matched to a gene. Germline CDR1 is SGHDT and CDR2 is YYEEEE. CDR3 size: 16 residues.

The V and J genes are TRBV29-1 and TRBJ2-7; 7 bases fit TRBD1. With V trimmed by 7 bases and J by 6 bases, 9 bases remained unmatched. The CDR3 is 12 residues long. Germline-derived CDR1 and CDR2 are SQVTM and ANQGSEA. CDR3 sequence: CSAVEGASEQYF. CDR3 bases: TGCAGCGCCGTAGAGGGGGCAAGCGAGCAGTACTTC.

On this clonotype itself: Its ends do not fully match the called genes, so a read error is possible. Written as DNA, the CDR3 is TGTGCCAGCTACGCTCAGGTAGGGAGCAATCGGCCCCAGCATTTT. Its translation: CASYAQVGSNRPQHF. The gene calls are TRBV6-2 or TRBV6-3 and TRBJ1-5; no reliable D call. The germline CDR1 and CDR2 sequences are MNHEY and SVGEGT. CDR3 size: 15 residues.

A note on this clonotype: A much more abundant neighbour one base away suggests this may be a read error. The J gene is TRBJ2-2, the V gene TRBV5-5; 7 bases are shared with TRBD2. This CDR3 comprises 15 residues. From germline, CDR1 is SGHKS and CDR2 YYEKEE (reference sequence). The CDR3 DNA follows: TGTGCCAACAGCTTAAGCGGGGCGAACACCGGGGAGCTGTTTTTT. This encodes CANSLSGANTGELFF.

About this clonotype itself: At one end, the junction sequence differs from germline, possibly due to a read error. The rearrangement links TRBV6-1 to TRBJ2-1; possibly TRBD1 for D (6 bases). This CDR3 is 22 amino acids long. CDR1 MNHNS and CDR2 SASEGT come from the germline V gene. DNA of the CDR3: TGTGCCAGCAGTGAAGGGTGGGGCAGGGGAGCAGTATGGAGCCCCTTATACAATGATCAGTTCTTC. This sequence encodes CASSEGWGRGAVWSPLYNDQFF.

This sequence joins TRBV7-9 and TRBJ1-5; TRBD1 matches at 8 bases. From germline, CDR1 is SEHNR and CDR2 FQNEAQ (reference sequence). The CDR3 consists of 14 residues. J gave up 7 bases and V 5 bases, and 7 bases lay outside the gene matches. CDR3 sequence (DNA): TGTGCCAGCAGCCCCAGGGGGCTCGGGCAGCCCCAGCATTTT. This encodes CASSPRGLGQPQHF.

This chain links TRBV29-1 with TRBJ2-1, with D uncertain. The CDR3 runs 15 residues. V was shortened by 5 bases and J by 5 bases, with 19 bases between the two germline ends. Germline lookup yields CDR1 SQVTM and CDR2 ANQGSEA. The CDR3 bases are TGCAGCGTTAAGATAGGCCCGAGCTCAAACAATGAGCAGTTCTTC. Residues: CSVKIGPSSNNEQFF.

The chain carries TRBV10-3 and TRBJ2-7, with a weak D call TRBD2 (6 bases). Germline CDR1 is ENHRY and CDR2 is SYGVKD. Trimming removed 3 bases from V and 9 bases from J, with 15 bases in between. This CDR3 spans 13 amino acids. The CDR3 sequence: CAISEGGTYRQYF. The CDR3, as DNA: TGTGCCATCAGTGAAGGCGGGACCTACAGGCAGTACTTC.

About this clonotype: One end of the junction does not line up with germline, which may come from a read error. The chain recombines TRBV28 with TRBJ2-7; no firm D call. Germline CDR1 and CDR2: MDHEN and SYDVKM. This CDR3 is 12 amino acids long. CDR3 nucleotide sequence: TGTGTCAGCAGTCCCAGTTACTACGAGCAGTACTTC. This sequence encodes CVSSPSYYEQYF.